This T cell receptor beta chain was recovered during a study of neurological immune-mediated disorders. The cDNA came from 5'RACE with 10-nucleotide random UMIs. TCRdb independently ran MiXCR on the 5' RACE reads; one entry per CDR3 protein. The sample consists of 55,000 to 80,000 distinct CDR3 sequences, about an eighth of them appearing once. Time point here: longitudinal time-point 1 (baseline). Preparation of the unsorted libraries drew on 2 million PBMCs stored at -80 C. This clonotype has ten or more counts. The receptor comes from a female donor with HTLV-1-associated myelopathy (HAM/TSP). Sequenced material: PBMCs.

The CDR3 sequence: CASSVATGRRHEQFF. In DNA, the CDR3 is TGTGCCAGCAGCGTAGCTACAGGCAGGAGGCATGAGCAGTTCTTC. The chain uses TRBV9 and TRBJ2-1; D could derive from TRBD1 or TRBD2 (5 bases each). V was clipped by 0 bases and J by 8 bases, with 15 bases between them. The CDR3 contains 15 residues. Germline V gene lookup returns CDR1 SGDLS and CDR2 YYNGEE.